The subject of this entry is one TCR beta chain. There are 18 residues in the CDR3. The V gene end was trimmed by 0 bases and the J gene end by 2 bases; junction bases not matched to a gene: 12. Germline CDR1 and CDR2: SGHRS and YFSETQ. This specimen comes from a study of shared T cell receptors in the human thymus. Some clones are missing from TCRdb's copy, which holds only in-frame ones; the method was immunoSEQ multiplex PCR. The data hold about 660,000 clones, with 88% observed a single time. This sample also appeared in a second study, on human thymus T cells. Per that paper: In corrective heart surgery, resections were taken, and these provided the thymus tissue. Thymic and blood repertoires appeared to carry a bias in their V and J gene usage. Reports from related research described highly overlapping thymic repertoires among unrelated individuals.

The sequence came from a boy less than two years old with a congenital heart defect. The sequenced sample was thymocytes. The chain uses TRBV5-1 and TRBJ1-2; 8 bases match TRBD1. CDR3 in DNA: TGCGCCAGCAGCTTGGAAGGCAGGGGGCACTCCGACAACTATGGCTACACCTTC. It yields the protein CASSLEGRGHSDNYGYTF.